Ten or more counts support the clone carrying this T cell receptor (beta chain). Its antigen remains unidentified. This sample stems from a study of cytomegalovirus exposure and HLA in healthy donors. PCR involved 60 Vbeta and 13 Jbeta primers. The assay was immunoSEQ multiplex PCR, and TCRdb's table has in-frame clones only and misses some. In the table there are roughly 97,000 clones, about a tenth of which are singletons. The CDR3 length is 11 residues. Trimming took 7 bases from V and 5 from J, leaving 11 bases between them. Germline values: CDR1 SQVTM, CDR2 ANQGSEA. General study findings and limits: Likely technical artifact: a cluster of highly shared sequence variants. Most TCRs appeared rarely, but some public TCRs recurred in many donors.

The J gene is TRBJ2-5, the V gene TRBV29-1; no clear D gene. Specimen: PBMCs. This sequence originates from a man in his fifties in good health and CMV-seropositive. Written as DNA, the CDR3 is TGCAGCGCCTCCGTCGGGGAGACCCAGTACTTC. The encoded protein is CSASVGETQYF.